A single sample is the source of the 12 T cell receptor beta chains below, sequenced in a study of identical twins. TCRdb used MiXCR to reprocess the 5' RACE reads, holding one entry per CDR3 protein. The table records some 630,000 distinct CDR3 sequences, just over 7% of them present only once. These sequences were also reported in another study, on yellow fever vaccine responses in identical twins.

The sequenced material came from PBMCs. These receptors were obtained from a woman aged 18-29 years in good health.

The CDR3 loop is CSARERGRSYGYTF. The CDR3 DNA follows: TGCAGTGCTAGAGAGCGGGGACGGAGCTATGGCTACACCTTC. V and J are TRBV20-1 and TRBJ1-2; the D gene is possibly TRBD1 (5 bases). The CDR3 runs to 14 residues. Trimming took off 0 bases at V and 4 bases at J, with 12 bases between the two ends. Germline V gene lookup returns CDR1 DFQATT and CDR2 SNEGSKA (reference sequence).

This clonotype was seen a handful of times. The J gene is TRBJ2-2, the V gene TRBV5-1; D possibly corresponds to TRBD1 (7 bases). Germline V gene sequence: CDR1 SGHRS, CDR2 YFSETQ. The CDR3 consists of 18 residues. V lost 3 bases and J lost 0, with 18 bases in between. CDR3 sequence reads: CASSSGLQGRSNTGELFF. The DNA of the CDR3 is TGCGCCAGCAGCTCAGGCCTACAGGGGAGGTCGAACACCGGGGAGCTGTTTTTT.

This clonotype was recorded a few times. V is TRBV5-1 and J is TRBJ2-7; 8 positions agree with TRBD1. Germline CDR1 is SGHRS and CDR2 is YFSETQ. The junction had 14 bases not matched to a gene; V was cut back by 4 bases and J by 5 bases. There are 16 residues in the CDR3. The CDR3 loop reads CASSPLITTGEDEQYF. CDR3 in DNA: TGCGCCAGCAGCCCTCTGATAACGACAGGGGAGGACGAGCAGTACTTC.

This clonotype was detected only a few times. The genes are TRBV11-3 and TRBJ2-3, with TRBD2 as a possible D gene (6 bases). This CDR3 region has 16 residues. Looked up from germline, CDR1 is SGHNT and CDR2 is YENEEA. With 4 bases removed from V and 0 bases from J, the gap between germline ends came to 14 bases. The CDR3 DNA reads as TGTGCCAGCAGCTATGGGACTTTTACTAGCACAGATACGCAGTATTTT. It yields the protein CASSYGTFTSTDTQYF.

The gene calls are TRBV11-3 and TRBJ2-1; tentative D call: TRBD1 (5 bases). This CDR3 has 13 amino acids. Germline V gives CDR1 SGHNT, CDR2 YENEEA. The V gene lost 5 bases and the J gene lost 5 bases, with 10 bases spanning the gap. This CDR3 is CASSTQGHNEQFF. DNA of the CDR3: TGTGCCAGCAGCACCCAGGGCCACAATGAGCAGTTCTTC. Based on the CDR3 plus reference TRBV11-3 and TRBJ2-1, the full variable domain is EAGVVQSPRYKIIEKKQPVAFWCNPISGHNTLYWYLQNLGQGPELLIRYENEEAVDDSQLPKDRFSAERLKGVDSTLKIQPAELGDSAVYLCASSTQGHNEQFFGPGTRLTVL.

The V gene is TRBV3-1, the J gene TRBJ2-6; the D gene is possibly TRBD2 (6 bases). Trimming shortened V by 0 bases and J by 0 bases, and 9 bases separated the two germline ends. The CDR3 consists of 17 residues. Germline CDR1 reads LGHDT; CDR2 reads YNNKEL (reference sequence). The CDR3 reads CASSQDWRASGANVLTF. CDR3 sequence (DNA): TGTGCCAGCAGCCAAGATTGGAGGGCCTCTGGGGCCAACGTCCTGACTTTC.

This clonotype appeared many times. The chain is built from TRBV6-5 and TRBJ1-4; TRBD1 matches 9 bases. Per the germline V gene, CDR1 is MNHEY and CDR2 is SVGAGI. The CDR3 loop spans 15 amino acids. J was trimmed by 7 bases and V by 4 bases; bases with no gene match: 7. The CDR3 sequence is CASSSGTGRGEKLFF. The CDR3 bases are TGTGCCAGCAGTTCAGGGACAGGGCGGGGTGAAAAACTGTTTTTT.

The table lists this clonotype with a few counts. A read error may be the cause here, since a much bigger clone is one base away. The chain recombines TRBV2 with TRBJ2-1; no definite D call. V was pared by 3 bases and J by 4 bases, with 4 bases between. The CDR3 has 12 residues. Germline-derived CDR1 and CDR2 are SNHLY and FYNNEI. The CDR3 DNA sequence: TGTGCCAGCAGTGAGGTGTACAATGAGCAGTTCTTC. It is translated as CASSEVYNEQFF.

This clonotype was counted ten times or more. The rearrangement links TRBV5-1 to TRBJ2-7, with 9 positions matching TRBD1. Germline CDR1 is SGHRS and CDR2 is YFSETQ. The CDR3 spans 20 residues. Trimming removed 3 bases from V and 2 bases from J; junction bases left unmatched: 21. Here the CDR3 DNA reads TGCGCCAGCAGCTCAGCTAGGGACAGGGATACCGCTTCGCGAGCCTACGAGCAGTACTTC. Translation gives CASSSARDRDTASRAYEQYF.

The rearrangement joins TRBV7-9 to TRBJ2-3; 7 bases are shared with TRBD1. With V trimmed by 7 bases and J by 0 bases, 7 bases remained unmatched. Germline V CDR1 and CDR2: SEHNR, FQNEAQ (reference sequence). There are 15 residues in the CDR3. Written as DNA, the CDR3 is TGTGCCAGCAACAAACAGGGGTACAGCACAGATACGCAGTATTTT. Its protein is CASNKQGYSTDTQYF.

The genes are TRBV7-8 and TRBJ2-5; 11 positions match TRBD2. With V trimmed by 11 bases and J by 4 bases, 9 bases remained unmatched. CDR3 length equals 14 residues. Looked up from germline, CDR1 is SGHVS and CDR2 is FQNEAQ. This chain's CDR3 is CAGTSGGIAETQYF. The CDR3 nucleotides are TGTGCCGGCACTAGCGGGGGTATAGCAGAGACCCAGTACTTC.

This clonotype was detected many times. The V call is TRBV7-9, the J call TRBJ2-7; D may be TRBD1 (5 bases). Germline CDR1 reads SEHNR; CDR2 reads FQNEAQ (reference sequence). The length of the CDR3 is 14 residues. V shed 4 bases and J shed 2 bases, with 12 bases lying between them. The CDR3 DNA reads as TGTGCCAGCAGCTCCCAGGGCCACCCCTACGAGCAGTACTTC. Residues: CASSSQGHPYEQYF. The entire variable domain, with the rest obtained from reference TRBV7-9 and TRBJ2-7, is as follows: DTGVSQNPRHKITKRGQNVTFRCDPISEHNRLYWYRQTLGQGPEFLTYFQNEAQLEKSRLLSDRFSAERPKGSFSTLEIQRTEQGDSAMYLCASSSQGHPYEQYFGPGTRLTVT.